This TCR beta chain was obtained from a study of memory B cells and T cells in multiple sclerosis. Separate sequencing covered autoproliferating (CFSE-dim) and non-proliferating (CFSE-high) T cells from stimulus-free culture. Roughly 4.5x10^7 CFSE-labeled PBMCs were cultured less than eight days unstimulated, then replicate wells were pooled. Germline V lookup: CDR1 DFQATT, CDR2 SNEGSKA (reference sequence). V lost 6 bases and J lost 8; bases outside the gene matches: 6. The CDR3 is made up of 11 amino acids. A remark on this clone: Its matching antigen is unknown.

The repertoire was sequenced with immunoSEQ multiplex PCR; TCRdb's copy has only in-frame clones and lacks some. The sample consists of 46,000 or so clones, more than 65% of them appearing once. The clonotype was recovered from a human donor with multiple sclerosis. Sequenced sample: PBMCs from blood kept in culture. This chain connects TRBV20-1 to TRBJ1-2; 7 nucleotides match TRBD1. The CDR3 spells CSAASGGGYTF. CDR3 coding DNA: TGCAGTGCCGCATCAGGGGGAGGCTACACCTTC.